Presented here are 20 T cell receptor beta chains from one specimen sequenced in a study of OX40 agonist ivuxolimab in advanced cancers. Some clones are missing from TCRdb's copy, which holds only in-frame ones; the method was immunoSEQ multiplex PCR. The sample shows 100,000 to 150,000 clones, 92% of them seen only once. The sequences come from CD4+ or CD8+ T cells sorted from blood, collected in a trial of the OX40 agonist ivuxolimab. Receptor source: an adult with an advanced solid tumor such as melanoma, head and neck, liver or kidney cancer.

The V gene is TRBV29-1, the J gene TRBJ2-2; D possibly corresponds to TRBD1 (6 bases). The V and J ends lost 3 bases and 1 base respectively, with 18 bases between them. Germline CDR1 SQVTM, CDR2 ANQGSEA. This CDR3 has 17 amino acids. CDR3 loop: CSVEFARGTGNTGELFF. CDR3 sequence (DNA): TGCAGCGTTGAGTTCGCTAGGGGGACGGGGAACACCGGGGAGCTGTTTTTT.

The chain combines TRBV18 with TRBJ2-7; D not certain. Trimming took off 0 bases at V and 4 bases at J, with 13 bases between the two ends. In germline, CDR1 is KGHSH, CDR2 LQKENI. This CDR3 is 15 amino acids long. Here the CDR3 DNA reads TGTGCCAGCTCACCACCGGGAACACTGAGTTACGAGCAGTACTTC. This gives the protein CASSPPGTLSYEQYF.

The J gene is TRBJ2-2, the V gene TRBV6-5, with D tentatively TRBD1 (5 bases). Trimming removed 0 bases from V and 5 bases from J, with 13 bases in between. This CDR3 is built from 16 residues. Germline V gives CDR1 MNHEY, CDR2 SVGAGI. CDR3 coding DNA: TGTGCCAGCAGTTACTCGGGGCTCAGCGATACCGGGGAGCTGTTTTTT. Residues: CASSYSGLSDTGELFF.

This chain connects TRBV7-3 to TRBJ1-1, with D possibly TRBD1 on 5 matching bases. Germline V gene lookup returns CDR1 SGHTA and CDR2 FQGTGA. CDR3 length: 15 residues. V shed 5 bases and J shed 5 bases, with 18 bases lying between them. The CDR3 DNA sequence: TGTGCCAGCAGCCGAGGACACCCCTCCCAGACTGAAGCTTTCTTT. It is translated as CASSRGHPSQTEAFF.

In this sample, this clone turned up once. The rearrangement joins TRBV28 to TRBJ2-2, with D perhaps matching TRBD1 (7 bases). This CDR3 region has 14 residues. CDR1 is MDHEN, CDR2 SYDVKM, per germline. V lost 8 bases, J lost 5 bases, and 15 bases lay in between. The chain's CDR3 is CASGIQGGTGELFF. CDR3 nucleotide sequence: TGTGCCAGCGGGATTCAGGGGGGTACCGGGGAGCTGTTTTTT.

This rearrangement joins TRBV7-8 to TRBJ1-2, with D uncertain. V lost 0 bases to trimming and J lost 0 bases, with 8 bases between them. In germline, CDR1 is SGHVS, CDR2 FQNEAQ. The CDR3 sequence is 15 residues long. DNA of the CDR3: TGTGCCAGCAGCTTAGCGGACGGAACTAACTATGGCTACACCTTC. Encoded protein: CASSLADGTNYGYTF.

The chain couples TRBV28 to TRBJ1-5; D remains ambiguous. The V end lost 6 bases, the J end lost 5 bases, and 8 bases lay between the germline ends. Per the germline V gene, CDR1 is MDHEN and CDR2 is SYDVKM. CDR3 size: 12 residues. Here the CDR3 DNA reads TGTGCCAGCAGCTCTAATCATCAGCCCCAGCATTTT. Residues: CASSSNHQPQHF.

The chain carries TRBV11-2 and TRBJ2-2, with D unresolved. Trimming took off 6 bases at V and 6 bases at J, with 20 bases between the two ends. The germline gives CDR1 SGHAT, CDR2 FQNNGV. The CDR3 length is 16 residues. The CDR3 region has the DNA TGTGCCAGCAGACCAGGACCGGGTCGACGGGCCGGGGAGCTGTTTTTT. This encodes CASRPGPGRRAGELFF.

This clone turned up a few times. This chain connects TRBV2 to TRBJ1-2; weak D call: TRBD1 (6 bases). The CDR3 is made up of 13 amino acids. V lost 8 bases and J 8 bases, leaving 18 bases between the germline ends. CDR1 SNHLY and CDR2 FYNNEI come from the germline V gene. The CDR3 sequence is CASSFYRVGGYTF. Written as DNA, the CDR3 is TGTGCCAGCTCCTTTTACAGGGTGGGGGGCTACACCTTC.

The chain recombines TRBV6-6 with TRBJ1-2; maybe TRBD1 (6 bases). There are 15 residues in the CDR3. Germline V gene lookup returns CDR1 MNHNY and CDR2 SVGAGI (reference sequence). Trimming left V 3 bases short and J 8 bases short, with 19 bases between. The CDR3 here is CASSYYPGAGEGYTF. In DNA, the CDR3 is TGTGCCAGCAGTTATTATCCTGGGGCAGGGGAAGGCTACACCTTC.

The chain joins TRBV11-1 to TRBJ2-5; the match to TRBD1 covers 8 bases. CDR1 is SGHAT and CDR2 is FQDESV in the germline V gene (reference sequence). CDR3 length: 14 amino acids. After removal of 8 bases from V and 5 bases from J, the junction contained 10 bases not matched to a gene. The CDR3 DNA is TGTGCCAGCGGTGGCCAGGGGGCGCCGGAGACCCAGTACTTC. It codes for CASGGQGAPETQYF.

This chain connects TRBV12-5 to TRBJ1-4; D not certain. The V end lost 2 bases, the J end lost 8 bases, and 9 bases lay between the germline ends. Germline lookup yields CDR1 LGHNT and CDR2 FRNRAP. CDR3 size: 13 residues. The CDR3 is CASGLRDGEKLFF. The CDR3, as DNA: TGTGCTAGTGGTTTGAGAGACGGCGAAAAACTGTTTTTT.

The CDR3 is CASSPPPAGGYYEQFF. The CDR3 DNA is TGTGCCAGCTCACCACCCCCGGCGGGAGGATACTATGAGCAGTTCTTC. The gene calls are TRBV18 and TRBJ2-1, with 8 bases fitting TRBD2. Trimming at V came to 0 bases and at J to 8 bases, leaving 9 bases not matched to a gene. Germline values: CDR1 KGHSH, CDR2 LQKENI. The CDR3 loop spans 16 amino acids.

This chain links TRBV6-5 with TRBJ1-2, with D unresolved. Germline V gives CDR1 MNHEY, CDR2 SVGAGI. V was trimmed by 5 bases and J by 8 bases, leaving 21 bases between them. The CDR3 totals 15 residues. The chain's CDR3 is CASSTEKRRQGGYTF. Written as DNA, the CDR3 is TGTGCCAGCAGTACAGAAAAGAGGCGCCAAGGAGGCTACACCTTC.

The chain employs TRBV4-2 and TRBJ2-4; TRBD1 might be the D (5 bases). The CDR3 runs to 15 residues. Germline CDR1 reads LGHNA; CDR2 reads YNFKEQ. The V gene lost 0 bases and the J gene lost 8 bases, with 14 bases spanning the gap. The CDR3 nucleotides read TGTGCCAGCAGCCAAGATCTCGCCAGGGTTGACATTCAGTACTTC. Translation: CASSQDLARVDIQYF.

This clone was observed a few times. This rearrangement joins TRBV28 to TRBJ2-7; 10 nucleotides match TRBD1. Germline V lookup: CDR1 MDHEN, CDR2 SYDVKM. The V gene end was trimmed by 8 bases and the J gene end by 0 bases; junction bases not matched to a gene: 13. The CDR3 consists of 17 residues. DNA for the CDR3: TGTGCCAGCTCCCTCCCGCCGGGACAGGGGACCTCCTACGAGCAGTACTTC. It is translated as CASSLPPGQGTSYEQYF.

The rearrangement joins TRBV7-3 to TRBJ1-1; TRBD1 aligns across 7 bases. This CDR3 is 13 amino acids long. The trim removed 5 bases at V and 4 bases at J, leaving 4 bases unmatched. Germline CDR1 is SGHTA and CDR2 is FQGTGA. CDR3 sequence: CASSPQGGTEAFF. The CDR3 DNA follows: TGTGCCAGCAGCCCTCAGGGGGGCACTGAAGCTTTCTTT.

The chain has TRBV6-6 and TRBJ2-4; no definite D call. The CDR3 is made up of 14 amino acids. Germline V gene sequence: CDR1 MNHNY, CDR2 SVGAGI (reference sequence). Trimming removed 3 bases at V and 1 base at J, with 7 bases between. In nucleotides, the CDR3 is TGTGCCAGCAGTTATCTAGGGGCCAAAAACATTCAGTACTTC. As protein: CASSYLGAKNIQYF.

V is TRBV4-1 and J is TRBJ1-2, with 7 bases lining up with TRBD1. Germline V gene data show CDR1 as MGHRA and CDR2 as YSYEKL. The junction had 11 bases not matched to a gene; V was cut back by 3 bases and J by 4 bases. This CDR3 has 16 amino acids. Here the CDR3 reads CASSQGPQGSTYGYTF. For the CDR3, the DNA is TGCGCCAGCAGCCAGGGACCACAGGGGTCCACCTATGGCTACACCTTC.

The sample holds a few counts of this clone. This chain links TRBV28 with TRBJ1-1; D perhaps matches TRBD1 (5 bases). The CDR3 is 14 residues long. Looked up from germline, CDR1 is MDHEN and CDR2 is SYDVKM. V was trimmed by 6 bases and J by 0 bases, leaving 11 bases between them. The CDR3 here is CASSKGLLNTEAFF. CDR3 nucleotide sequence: TGTGCCAGCAGCAAGGGACTATTGAACACTGAAGCTTTCTTT.